Sequencing of this TCR beta chain was carried out in a study of metastatic and nonmetastatic thyroid tumors. Thyroid surgery took place with no prior treatment in any patient. There are many counts of this clone. Antigen unknown. The study's findings and limits: As reported, TCR beta diversity in blood and tumor was significantly higher in malignant thyroid tumors than in benign nodules.

The CDR3 runs 16 residues. J lost 2 bases, V lost 5 bases, and 12 bases had no gene match. From germline, CDR1 is WSHSY and CDR2 SAAADI. TCRdb used MiXCR to call clones anew from the PCR reads. This sample has about 40,000 clones; approximately 15% occur once, and the top ten carry 3.8%. The chain is built from TRBV10-2 and TRBJ2-7, with 7 bases lining up with TRBD2. Sequenced sample: blood. This TCR came from a female donor with papillary thyroid cancer or a benign thyroid nodule (not recorded which). Some clones in this sample may be carry-over from other donors' samples. CDR3 protein: CASSRMTSRDPYEQYF. In DNA form, the CDR3 reads TGCGCCAGCAGTAGGATGACTAGCCGGGACCCCTACGAGCAGTACTTC.